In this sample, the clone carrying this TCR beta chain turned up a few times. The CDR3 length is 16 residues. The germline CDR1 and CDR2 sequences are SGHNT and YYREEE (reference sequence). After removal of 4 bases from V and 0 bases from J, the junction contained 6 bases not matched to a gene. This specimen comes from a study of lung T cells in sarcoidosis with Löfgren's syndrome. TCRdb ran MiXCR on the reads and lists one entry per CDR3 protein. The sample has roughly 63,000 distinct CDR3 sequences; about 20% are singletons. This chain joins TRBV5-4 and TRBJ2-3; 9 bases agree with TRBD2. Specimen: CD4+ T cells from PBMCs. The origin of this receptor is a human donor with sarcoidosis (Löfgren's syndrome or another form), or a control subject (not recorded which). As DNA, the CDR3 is TGTGCCAGCAGCACGCGACTAGCGGCTAGCACAGATACGCAGTATTTT. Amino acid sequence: CASSTRLAASTDTQYF. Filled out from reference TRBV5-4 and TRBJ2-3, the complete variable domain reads ETGVTQSPTHLIKTRGQQVTLRCSSQSGHNTVSWYQQALGQGPQFIFQYYREEENGRGNFPPRFSGLQFPNYSSELNVNALELDDSALYLCASSTRLAASTDTQYFGPGTRLTVL.